The 14 T cell receptor beta chains presented below share a single source sample, sequenced in a study of cytomegalovirus exposure and HLA in healthy donors. PCR was performed using 60 Vbeta and 13 Jbeta primers. Produced via immunoSEQ multiplex PCR; TCRdb's table is partial and in-frame only. The clone table shows approximately 110,000 clones, with the ten largest holding roughly 1%. The sample was PBMCs. These receptors came from a man aged 18 to 29 in good health and CMV-seronegative.

V and J are TRBV19 and TRBJ2-7, with 10 bases lining up with TRBD1. Looked up from germline, CDR1 is LNHDA and CDR2 is SQIVND (reference sequence). Trimming cost V 4 bases and J 6 bases; bases outside gene matches: 6. The CDR3 is made up of 14 amino acids. CDR3 nucleotide sequence: TGTGCCAGTAGTAAGGGACAGGGGATTTTCGAGCAGTACTTC. Translated: CASSKGQGIFEQYF.

CDR3 in amino acids: CASSKVSTGVDGYTF. DNA for the CDR3: TGCGCCAGCAGCAAGGTCTCCACAGGGGTCGATGGCTACACCTTC. The chain recombines TRBV5-1 with TRBJ1-2; TRBD1 aligns across 7 bases. The CDR3 sequence is 15 residues long. Germline V gene lookup returns CDR1 SGHRS and CDR2 YFSETQ. V was pared by 4 bases and J by 6 bases, with 12 bases of the junction left unmatched.

CDR3 coding DNA: TGTGCCAGCAGTGTACATCGCACAGATACGCAGTATTTT. Its translation: CASSVHRTDTQYF. This chain joins TRBV6-1 and TRBJ2-3; D is unresolved. The CDR3 extends over 13 amino acids. Trimming left V 4 bases short and J 1 base short, with 6 bases between. Looked up from germline, CDR1 is MNHNS and CDR2 is SASEGT.

This chain connects TRBV7-2 to TRBJ1-5; 10 bases line up with TRBD1. V shed 3 bases and J 7 bases; nucleotides not matched to a gene: 6. The length of the CDR3 is 15 residues. CDR1 is SGHTA and CDR2 is FQGNSA in the germline V gene. The CDR3 reads CASSFGDRGRQPQHF. The CDR3 bases are TGTGCCAGCAGCTTTGGAGACAGGGGGCGGCAGCCCCAGCATTTT.

The chain has TRBV19 and TRBJ1-1; TRBD1 is a possible D gene (5 bases). The CDR3 length is 13 residues. Trimming removed 4 bases at V and 10 bases at J, with 16 bases between. CDR1 and CDR2 from the germline V gene are LNHDA and SQIVND (reference sequence). CDR3 nucleotide sequence: TGTGCCAGTAGTACGCCGGGGTCGGGGGGAGCTTTCTTT. Translated, it gives CASSTPGSGGAFF.

The chain couples TRBV19 to TRBJ1-1; 8 bases align to TRBD1. This CDR3 comprises 14 residues. V was pared by 7 bases and J by 8 bases, with 12 bases of the junction left unmatched. The germline CDR1 and CDR2 sequences are LNHDA and SQIVND (reference sequence). The CDR3 nucleotides are TGTGCCAGTATATCCGACAGGGGCCGTGTAGAAGCTTTCTTT. It codes for CASISDRGRVEAFF.

This sequence joins TRBV6-1 and TRBJ2-6; possible D gene TRBD1, 6 bases. CDR1 and CDR2 from the germline V gene are MNHNS and SASEGT. The V end lost 4 bases, the J end lost 0 bases, and 16 bases lay between the germline ends. This CDR3 comprises 18 residues. The CDR3 DNA sequence: TGTGCCAGCAGTGCGAGACCGGGACAAATCTCTGGGGCCAACGTCCTGACTTTC. Translation gives CASSARPGQISGANVLTF.

The chain combines TRBV6-1 with TRBJ1-5; D not certain. CDR3 length: 16 residues. The germline V and J ends were trimmed by 2 bases and 1 base, with 12 bases remaining between them. Per the germline V gene, CDR1 is MNHNS and CDR2 is SASEGT. CDR3 sequence: CASSEPRTRSNQPQHF. The CDR3 nucleotides are TGTGCCAGCAGTGAACCCCGAACCAGGAGCAATCAGCCCCAGCATTTT.

Regarding this clone: Mismatch with germline at one junction end may stem from a read error. V is TRBV6-6 and J is TRBJ2-7; possible D gene TRBD2, 6 bases. The CDR3 is 15 amino acids. Germline loops: CDR1 MNHNY, CDR2 SVGAGI (reference sequence). CDR3 DNA sequence: TGTGCCAGCAGTTACGGTGGGGGGTCGGGTTTCTTTTGGGACTTC. It yields the protein CASSYGGGSGFFWDF.

The gene calls are TRBV2 and TRBJ1-5, with a tentative D call TRBD1 (6 bases). This CDR3 contains 15 residues. The V gene lost 5 bases and the J gene lost 0 bases, with 11 bases spanning the gap. From germline, CDR1 is SNHLY and CDR2 FYNNEI. Here the CDR3 reads CASSKTGTSNQPQHF. Written as DNA, the CDR3 is TGTGCCAGCAGTAAAACAGGGACTAGCAATCAGCCCCAGCATTTT.

This chain uses TRBV12-5 with TRBJ1-2; possible D gene TRBD1, 5 bases. Germline-derived CDR1 and CDR2 are LGHNT and FRNRAP. The V and J ends lost 10 bases and 0 bases respectively, with 18 bases between them. This CDR3 contains 15 residues. Here the CDR3 reads CATLVPGDSNYGYTF. The CDR3 nucleotides read TGTGCTACCCTCGTCCCCGGGGACTCTAACTATGGCTACACCTTC.

The rearrangement links TRBV14 to TRBJ1-3, with unresolved D. The CDR3 contains 13 residues. Trimming took 8 bases from V and 2 from J, leaving 10 bases between them. Looked up from germline, CDR1 is SGHDN and CDR2 is FVKESK. In nucleotides, the CDR3 is TGTGCCAGCGGGAGGGTTGCTGGAAACACCATATATTTT. Its translation is CASGRVAGNTIYF.

This chain's CDR3 is CAVARGPSSYNEQFF. The CDR3 region has the DNA TGTGCCGTCGCCAGGGGTCCGAGCTCCTACAATGAGCAGTTCTTC. V is TRBV15 and J is TRBJ2-1; possible D gene TRBD1, 6 bases. This CDR3 is built from 15 residues. V lost 11 bases, J lost 0 bases, and 17 bases lay in between. The germline V gene encodes CDR1 LNHNV and CDR2 YYDKDF (reference sequence).

With regard to this clone: One end of the junction fails to match germline, which may point to a read error. This sequence joins TRBV6-1 and TRBJ1-5; TRBD1 matches at 7 bases. Per germline, CDR1 MNHNS and CDR2 SASEGT. The CDR3 runs to 14 residues. CDR3 sequence: CASGGTALNQLQHF. As DNA, the CDR3 is TGTGCCAGCGGCGGGACAGCTCTCAATCAGCTCCAGCATTTT.